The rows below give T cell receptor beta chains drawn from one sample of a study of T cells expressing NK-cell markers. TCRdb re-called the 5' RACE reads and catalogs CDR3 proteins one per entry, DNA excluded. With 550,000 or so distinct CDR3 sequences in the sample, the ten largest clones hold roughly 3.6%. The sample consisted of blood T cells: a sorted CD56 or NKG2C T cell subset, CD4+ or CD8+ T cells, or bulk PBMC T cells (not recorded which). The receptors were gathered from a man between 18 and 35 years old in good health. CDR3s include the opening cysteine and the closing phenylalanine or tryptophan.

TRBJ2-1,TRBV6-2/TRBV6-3,CASSGRTGSNEQFF
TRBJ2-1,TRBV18,CASSPTRLDRGNEQFF
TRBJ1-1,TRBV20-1,CSARPTPYTEAFF
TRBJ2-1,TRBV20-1,CSVETTGHADNEQFF
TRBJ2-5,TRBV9,CASSPDAPNRETQYF
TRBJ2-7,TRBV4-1,CASSPTRTSGFSYEQYF
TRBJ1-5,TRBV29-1,CSVFTRDPPDQPQHF
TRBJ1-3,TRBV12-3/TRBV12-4,CASSLGIGNTIYF
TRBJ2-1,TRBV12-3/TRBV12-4,CASSLIGENNNEQFF
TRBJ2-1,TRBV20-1,CSARSAGGHGEQFF
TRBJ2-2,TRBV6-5,CASSLSVVGELFF
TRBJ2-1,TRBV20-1,CSFAGEGNEQFF
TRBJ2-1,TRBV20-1,CSARVTVRAVDNEQFF
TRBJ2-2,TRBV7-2,CASSLQGTLNTGELFF
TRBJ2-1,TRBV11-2,CASHGLRGRNNEQFF